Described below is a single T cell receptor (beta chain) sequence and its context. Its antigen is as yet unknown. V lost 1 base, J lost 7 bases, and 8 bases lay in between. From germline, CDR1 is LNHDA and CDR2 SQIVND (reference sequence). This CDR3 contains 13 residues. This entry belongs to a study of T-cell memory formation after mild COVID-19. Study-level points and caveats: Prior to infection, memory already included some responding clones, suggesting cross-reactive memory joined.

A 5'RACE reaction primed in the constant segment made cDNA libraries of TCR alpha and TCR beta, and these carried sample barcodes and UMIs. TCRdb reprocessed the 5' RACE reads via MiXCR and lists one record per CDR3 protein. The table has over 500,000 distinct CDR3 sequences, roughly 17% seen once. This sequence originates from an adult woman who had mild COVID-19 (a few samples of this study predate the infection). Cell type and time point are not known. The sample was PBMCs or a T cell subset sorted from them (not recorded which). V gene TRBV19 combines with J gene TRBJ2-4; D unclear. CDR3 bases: TGTGCCAGTAGTATAGGTGTCCGGAACATTCAGTACTTC. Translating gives CASSIGVRNIQYF.